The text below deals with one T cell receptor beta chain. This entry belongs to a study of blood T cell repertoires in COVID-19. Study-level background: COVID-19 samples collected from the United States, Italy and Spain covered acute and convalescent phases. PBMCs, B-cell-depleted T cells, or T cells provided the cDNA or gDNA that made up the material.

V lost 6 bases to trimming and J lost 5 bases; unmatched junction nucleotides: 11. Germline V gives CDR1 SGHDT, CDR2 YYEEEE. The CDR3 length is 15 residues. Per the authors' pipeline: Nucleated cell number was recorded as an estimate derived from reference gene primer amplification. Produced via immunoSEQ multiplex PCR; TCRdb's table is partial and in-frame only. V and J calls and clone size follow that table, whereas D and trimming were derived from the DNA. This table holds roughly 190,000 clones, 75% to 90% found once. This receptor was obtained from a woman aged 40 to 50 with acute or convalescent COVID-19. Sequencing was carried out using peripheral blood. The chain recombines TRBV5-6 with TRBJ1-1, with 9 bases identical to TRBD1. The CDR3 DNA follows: TGTGCCAGCACCCCTGGGGGACAGGGCCGAACTGAAGCTTTCTTT. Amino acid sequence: CASTPGGQGRTEAFF.